This is a list of T cell receptor beta chains from one sample in a study of shared clonotypes between healthy human individuals. Some clones are missing from TCRdb's copy, which holds only in-frame ones; the method was immunoSEQ multiplex PCR. Of approximately 88,000 clones listed, over 60% were seen once; the top ten hold about 50%. The sequenced sample consisted of memory CD8+ T cells sorted from blood. These receptors were collected from a man younger than 45 in good health. Each CDR3 is given with its conserved first and last residue. Fields, in order: D gene, clone size, J gene, V gene, CDR3 DNA, CDR3 protein. D genes are given only for firm matches. Size values are once, few and many counts, or a class for expanded clones, and some rows have none.

>.|few|TRBJ2-1|TRBV4-2
TGTGCCAGCAGCCAAGGAGAGGGCTCCTACAATGAGCAGTTCTTC
CASSQGEGSYNEQFF
>TRBD1|.|TRBJ2-3|TRBV5-4
TGTGCCAGCAGCCACTTAGGACAGGACACAGATACGCAGTATTTT
CASSHLGQDTDTQYF
>.|few|TRBJ2-7|TRBV6-5
TGTGCCAGCAGGGACATGGGTTACGAGCAGTACTTC
CASRDMGYEQYF
>.|.|TRBJ2-7|TRBV7-9
TGTGCCAGCAGCCCGATGGGCACCTCCTACGAGCAGTACTTC
CASSPMGTSYEQYF
>TRBD1|.|TRBJ1-2|TRBV7-2
TGTGCCAGCAGCTCACCCCCCCGGGACAGGGGATTTAACTATGGCTACACCTTC
CASSSPPRDRGFNYGYTF
>TRBD1|.|TRBJ2-2|TRBV5-1
TGCGCCAGCAGCCCTACGGGACAGGGGCAGGTCACCGGGGAGCTGTTTTTT
CASSPTGQGQVTGELFF
>.|few|TRBJ1-5|TRBV21-1
TGTGCCAGCAGCAAAGGACAGGAGCTCCCTTCTTTTCCCCAGCATTTT
CASSKGQELPSFPQHF
>.|.|TRBJ2-7|TRBV5-8
TGTGCCAGCAGCCCCACCCTAGGCACCTACGAGCAGTACTTC
CASSPTLGTYEQYF
>.|once|TRBJ2-7|TRBV7-9
TGTGCCAGCAGCTTAGTGGGGGGAGGCCCCCTATTCTACGAGCAGTACTTC
CASSLVGGGPLFYEQYF
>.|.|TRBJ2-7|TRBV6-6
TGTGCCAGCAGTCAAACAAGGACCTACGAGCAGTACTTC
CASSQTRTYEQYF
>TRBD2|few|TRBJ2-1|TRBV4-3
TGCGCCAGCAGCGCCCCCGGGACTAGTAACGATGAGCAGTTCTTC
CASSAPGTSNDEQFF
>.|once|TRBJ2-3|TRBV27
TGTGCCAGCAGTTTATGGGGGTTCGGGGACCCCGGGGCAGATACGCAGTATTTT
CASSLWGFGDPGADTQYF
>.|.|TRBJ1-5|TRBV9
TGTGCCAGCAGCGGGGACATGGGCAATCAGCCCCAGCATTTT
CASSGDMGNQPQHF
>.|.|TRBJ1-5|TRBV15
TGTGCCACCAGCAGTTTGAGGCCGGAAGCGCAGCCCCAGCATTTT
CATSSLRPEAQPQHF
>TRBD2|.|TRBJ2-1|TRBV7-9
TGTGCCAGCAGCCCAGGGACTAGCGGGAGAGAGCAGTTCTTC
CASSPGTSGREQFF
>TRBD2|once|TRBJ2-5|TRBV15
TGTGCCACCAGCTGGGATCTGGGGAGGGGCCAAGAGACCCAGTACTTC
CATSWDLGRGQETQYF
>.|.|TRBJ2-1|TRBV4-1
TGCGCCAGCAGCCAAGTTGAAGGAGGTGAGCAGTTCTTC
CASSQVEGGEQFF
>.|many|TRBJ2-6|TRBV6-1
TGTGCCAGCAGTGAAGCCGGCTCTGGGGCCAACGTCCTGACTTTC
CASSEAGSGANVLTF
>.|.|TRBJ2-1|TRBV11-2
TGTGCCAGCAGCTTTGGGAGCTCCTACAATGAGCAGTTCTTC
CASSFGSSYNEQFF
>.|.|TRBJ1-2|TRBV5-5
TGTGCCAGCAGTCCGCTAGGTCGGGGCTACACCTTC
CASSPLGRGYTF
>.|.|TRBJ1-1|TRBV7-6
TGTGCCAGCAGCTTAGGGGGAGGTTACACTGAAGCTTTCTTT
CASSLGGGYTEAFF
>TRBD2|.|TRBJ2-5|TRBV27
TGTGCCAGCAGTTTAGTACTAGCGGACCAAGAGACCCAGTACTTC
CASSLVLADQETQYF
>.|.|TRBJ1-3|TRBV4-1
TGCGCCAGCAGCCAAGATCCCGGGTCTGGAAACACCATATATTTT
CASSQDPGSGNTIYF
>.|few|TRBJ1-3|TRBV18
TGTGCCAGCTCACCCACAATTACAGAAAGCTCTGGAAACACCATATATTTT
CASSPTITESSGNTIYF
>TRBD1|.|TRBJ1-5|TRBV2
TGTGCCAGCAGTGCCACCGGGACAGGGGGTAATCAGCCCCAGCATTTT
CASSATGTGGNQPQHF
>.|few|TRBJ2-7|TRBV7-2
TGTGCCAGCAGCACTTACTATGGGTGGGAGCAGTACTTC
CASSTYYGWEQYF
>.|.|TRBJ2-1|TRBV14
TGTGCCAGCAGGCCCGATGGGGGCAATGAGCAGTTCTTC
CASRPDGGNEQFF
>TRBD1|.|TRBJ2-6|TRBV7-2
TGTGCCAGCAGCTTCACAGGGGGCGGGCCCGTCCTGACTTTC
CASSFTGGGPVLTF
>TRBD2|.|TRBJ2-1|TRBV30
TGTGCCTGGAGTCCGACCAAACTACAACTAGCGCCGGAGCAGTTCTTC
CAWSPTKLQLAPEQFF
>.|.|TRBJ2-7|TRBV10-1
TGCGCCAGCAGTGACTCGGGACGGTCATTCTACGAGCAGTACTTC
CASSDSGRSFYEQYF
>.|many|TRBJ2-1|TRBV28
TGTGCCAGCAGTTCCGACACCGGTGACAATGAGCAGTTCTTC
CASSSDTGDNEQFF
>.|.|TRBJ1-3|TRBV6-6
TGTGCCACTACGACAGATAGAAACACCATATATTTT
CATTTDRNTIYF
>TRBD2|.|TRBJ2-3|TRBV18
TGTGCCAGCTCGGACCCGTTAGCGGGCACCACAGATACGCAGTATTTT
CASSDPLAGTTDTQYF
>.|.|TRBJ2-3|TRBV5-6
TGTGCCAGCAGCACCTCTGGAGCGAGAACGCAGTATTTT
CASSTSGARTQYF
>.|.|TRBJ2-5|TRBV27
TGTGCCAGCAGCCCGAGGGGGGCCGGGGTTGGGACCCAGTACTTC
CASSPRGAGVGTQYF
>TRBD2|once|TRBJ2-5|TRBV5-1
TGCGCCAGCAGCAAGGGTGTTAGCGGGAGGGGCGAGACCCAGTACTTC
CASSKGVSGRGETQYF
>.|.|TRBJ1-1|TRBV7-9
TGTGCCAGCAGCTTCACGGGAGACACTGAAGCTTTCTTT
CASSFTGDTEAFF
>TRBD2|.|TRBJ2-1|TRBV7-2
TGTGCCAGCAGCTCCACGGGAGGTAACTACAATGAGCAGTTCTTC
CASSSTGGNYNEQFF
>TRBD1|.|TRBJ2-7|TRBV5-1
TGCGCCAGCAGCTTGGCCGGGACAGGGGGCTACGAGCAGTACTTC
CASSLAGTGGYEQYF
>.|.|TRBJ1-4|TRBV18
TGTGCCAGCTCACCGGAGTGGCAGTATGAAAAACTGTTTTTT
CASSPEWQYEKLFF
>.|few|TRBJ2-7|TRBV25-1
TGTGCCAGCCAAAAGCTCGACACCGGGGAATACGAGCAGTACTTC
CASQKLDTGEYEQYF
>.|few|TRBJ2-3|TRBV27
TGTGCCAGCAGTTCTAACACAGATACGCAGTATTTT
CASSSNTDTQYF
>TRBD1|once|TRBJ2-7|TRBV7-9
TGTGCCAGCAGCCACACTAGGACAGGGGATTCCTACGAGCAGTACTTC
CASSHTRTGDSYEQYF
>TRBD1|.|TRBJ1-6|TRBV2
TGTGCCAGCTCGACAGGGCCAGCCTATAATTCACCCCTCCACTTT
CASSTGPAYNSPLHF
>.|.|TRBJ1-4|TRBV19
TGTGCCAGTAATACCAACAAGGGAGCAACTAATGAAAAACTGTTTTTT
CASNTNKGATNEKLFF